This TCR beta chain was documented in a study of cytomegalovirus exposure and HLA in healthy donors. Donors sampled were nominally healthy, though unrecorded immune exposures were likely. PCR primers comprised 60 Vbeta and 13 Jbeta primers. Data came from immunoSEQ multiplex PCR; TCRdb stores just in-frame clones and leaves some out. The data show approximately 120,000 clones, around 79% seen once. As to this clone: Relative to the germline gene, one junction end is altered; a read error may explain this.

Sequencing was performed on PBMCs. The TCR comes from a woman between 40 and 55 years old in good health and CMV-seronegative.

CDR3 sequence reads: CASSTGDGYGYAF. CDR3 coding DNA: TGTGCCAGCAGCACGGGAGATGGATATGGCTACGCCTTC. The chain is built from TRBV28 and TRBJ1-2; D unresolved. CDR3 length equals 13 residues. Germline V gene sequence: CDR1 MDHEN, CDR2 SYDVKM.